Listed below are T cell receptor beta chains from one sample, sequenced in a study of T cells in Graves' hyperthyroidism and ophthalmopathy. TCRdb called the multiplex PCR reads again in MiXCR, with one record for every CDR3 protein. This table has around 340,000 distinct CDR3 sequences, around a sixth appearing once. What was sequenced was blood. These receptors came from a woman between 45 and 65 years old with Graves' hyperthyroidism. CDR3s include the opening cysteine and the closing phenylalanine or tryptophan.

CDR3aa: CAWSLGRAKGYTF; v_gene: TRBV30; len: 13
CDR3aa: CASSFSASGSFGEQFF; v_gene: TRBV5-1; len: 16
CDR3aa: CASSLQGTDEQFF; v_gene: TRBV28; len: 13
CDR3aa: CASSPQVGSPLHF; v_gene: TRBV18; len: 13
CDR3aa: CASTGEGWDTQYF; v_gene: TRBV12-3/TRBV12-4; len: 13
CDR3aa: CASSVVGGKGMYNEQFF; v_gene: TRBV7-8; len: 17
CDR3aa: CASSQLDASSGNTIYF; v_gene: TRBV5-1; len: 16
CDR3aa: CASSLGGAANYGYTF; v_gene: TRBV5-4; len: 15
CDR3aa: CASRPLGREMPDTQYF; v_gene: TRBV2; len: 16
CDR3aa: CATSRPGGRVYGYTF; v_gene: TRBV15; len: 15
CDR3aa: CAISPVMNTEAFF; v_gene: TRBV10-3; len: 13
CDR3aa: CAILGAGYEQYF; v_gene: TRBV28; len: 12
CDR3aa: CASRLAHGSYEQYF; v_gene: TRBV28; len: 14
CDR3aa: CASSYSRAGSSEQFF; v_gene: TRBV6-5; len: 15
CDR3aa: CASSPTPRDTQYF; v_gene: TRBV7-3; len: 13
CDR3aa: CASSLARGSSETQYF; v_gene: TRBV5-4; len: 15
CDR3aa: CASSLGTGDMSTNEKLFF; v_gene: TRBV5-1; len: 18
CDR3aa: CSARKNTEAFF; v_gene: TRBV20-1; len: 11
CDR3aa: CASSLIQGGNDYGYTF; v_gene: TRBV12-3/TRBV12-4; len: 16
CDR3aa: CSATPGSTEAFF; v_gene: TRBV20-1; len: 12